Shown below are 2 T cell receptor beta chains from a single sample sequenced in a study of blood T cell repertoires in COVID-19. Only in-frame clones appear in the TCRdb table, and some are missing; sequencing was by immunoSEQ multiplex PCR. The data contain over 90,000 clones, more than 75% of them singletons. The sequenced material came from peripheral blood. Source of these receptors: a man in his fifties with active or convalescent COVID-19.

This chain links TRBV12-3 or TRBV12-4 with TRBJ2-1; 9 bases line up with TRBD2. The CDR3 runs to 13 residues. V lost 6 bases and J lost 9; bases outside the gene matches: 6. The CDR3 protein is CASRSGGPPEQFF. The CDR3 coding sequence is TGTGCCAGCAGAAGCGGGGGGCCCCCTGAGCAGTTCTTC.

The gene calls are TRBV12-3 or TRBV12-4 and TRBJ2-1; D remains unclear. V was trimmed by 3 bases and J by 3 bases, leaving 6 bases between them. The CDR3 spans 13 residues. Here the CDR3 DNA reads TGTGCCAGCAGTTTGAGCCACTACAATGAGCAGTTCTTC. It specifies CASSLSHYNEQFF.